Below are 24 T cell receptor beta chains sequenced from a single sample in a study of human T cells and chemical hapten exposure. The starting material, unfractionated whole blood, was used for total RNA extraction. A single record per CDR3 protein comes from TCRdb applying MiXCR to the 5' RACE reads. The table has 65,000 to 95,000 distinct CDR3 sequences, approximately 7.7% seen once. These receptors were obtained from a male donor in good health.

This clonotype was observed many times. The genes are TRBV6-5 and TRBJ1-5; D is undetermined. The CDR3 totals 14 residues. The germline gives CDR1 MNHEY, CDR2 SVGAGI. Trimming took off 0 bases at V and 4 bases at J, with 7 bases between the two ends. The CDR3 sequence is CASSYSGSNQPQHF. For the CDR3, the DNA is TGTGCCAGCAGTTACTCAGGGTCGAATCAGCCCCAGCATTTT.

This clonotype came up many times. The CDR3 protein is CASSFETSQETQYF. The CDR3 DNA sequence: TGCGCCAGCAGCTTCGAGACTAGTCAAGAGACCCAGTACTTC. The chain combines TRBV5-1 with TRBJ2-5, with D perhaps TRBD2 (6 bases). The CDR3 length is 14 residues. Germline assignment: CDR1 SGHRS and CDR2 YFSETQ. V lost 2 bases and J lost 2, with 10 bases in between. Complete variable domain (other parts from reference TRBV5-1 and TRBJ2-5): KAGVTQTPRYLIKTRGQQVTLSCSPISGHRSVSWYQQTPGQGLQFLFEYFSETQRNKGNFPGRFSGRQFSNSRSEMNVSTLELGDSALYLCASSFETSQETQYFGPGTRLLVL.

The V call is TRBV7-8, the J call TRBJ1-5, with TRBD1 identical over 9 bases. V dropped 5 bases and J dropped 9; count of bases not matched to a gene: 11. Germline V gene sequence: CDR1 SGHVS, CDR2 FQNEAQ. This CDR3 region has 15 residues. DNA of the CDR3: TGTGCCAGCAGCATTGGACAGGGGCTAGAGGGGCCCCAGCATTTT. Translation gives CASSIGQGLEGPQHF.

This clonotype was recorded many times. The chain employs TRBV5-1 and TRBJ1-6; 8 nucleotides line up with TRBD1. The CDR3 extends over 15 amino acids. Germline-derived CDR1 and CDR2 are SGHRS and YFSETQ. The V gene end was trimmed by 2 bases and the J gene end by 5 bases; junction bases not matched to a gene: 3. CDR3: CASSFAGGDNSPLHF. CDR3 DNA sequence: TGCGCCAGCAGCTTTGCAGGGGGCGATAATTCACCCCTCCACTTT.

The chain combines TRBV7-9 with TRBJ1-3; no clear D gene. Germline V gene lookup returns CDR1 SEHNR and CDR2 FQNEAQ (reference sequence). The V end was cut by 7 bases, the J end by 4 bases, with 2 bases between. This CDR3 is built from 10 residues. In DNA, the CDR3 is TGTGCCAGCAAGGGAAACACCATATATTTT. Translated: CASKGNTIYF. Drawing the rest from reference TRBV7-9 and TRBJ1-3, the complete variable domain is DTGVSQNPRHKITKRGQNVTFRCDPISEHNRLYWYRQTLGQGPEFLTYFQNEAQLEKSRLLSDRFSAERPKGSFSTLEIQRTEQGDSAMYLCASKGNTIYFGEGSWLTVV.

The chain employs TRBV27 and TRBJ2-3; 10 positions agree with TRBD2. Germline CDR1 reads MNHEY; CDR2 reads SMNVEV (reference sequence). The CDR3 totals 15 residues. Trimming took 3 bases from V and 3 from J; bases not matched to a gene: 3. In DNA form, the CDR3 reads TGTGCCAGCAGTTTCGGTAGCGGGGGGACAGATACGCAGTATTTT. This translates into CASSFGSGGTDTQYF.

This clonotype was seen a handful of times. V usage is TRBV18 and J usage is TRBJ2-3; D perhaps matches TRBD2 (6 bases). Trimming took 2 bases from V and 1 from J, leaving 10 bases between them. In germline, CDR1 is KGHSH, CDR2 LQKENI. This CDR3 has 15 amino acids. CDR3 DNA: TGTGCCAGCTCACCAAAGGGACTGGGCACAGATACGCAGTATTTT. Translated, it gives CASSPKGLGTDTQYF.

In its sample, this clonotype was seen many times. This sequence joins TRBV7-9 and TRBJ1-1, with 9 bases identical to TRBD1. With 5 bases clipped from V and 4 bases from J, the junction kept 11 bases outside the gene matches. This CDR3 is 16 amino acids long. CDR1 and CDR2 from the germline V gene are SEHNR and FQNEAQ (reference sequence). The CDR3 DNA is TGTGCCAGCAGCCGCAATGGGAAGACAGGGGGCACTGAAGCTTTCTTT. It codes for CASSRNGKTGGTEAFF.

The CDR3 region has the DNA TGTGCCTGGGGGACAGCGAACACTGAAGCTTTCTTT. Amino acid sequence: CAWGTANTEAFF. This sequence joins TRBV30 and TRBJ1-1; 7 positions match TRBD1. V was pared by 5 bases and J by 1 base, with 1 base of the junction left unmatched. The CDR3 is 12 amino acids. From germline, CDR1 is GTSNPN and CDR2 SVGIG (reference sequence).

This clonotype showed up many times. The chain has TRBV20-1 and TRBJ1-4; maybe TRBD1 (6 bases). The V gene's germline CDR1 is DFQATT and CDR2 SNEGSKA (reference sequence). This CDR3 has 14 amino acids. V was pared by 3 bases and J by 8 bases, with 16 bases between. For the CDR3, the DNA is TGCAGTGCTAGTGATGGGGGGCAGGAGGAAAAACTGTTTTTT. Residues: CSASDGGQEEKLFF.

V usage is TRBV6-5 and J usage is TRBJ2-5; TRBD1 matches at 11 bases. The germline V gene encodes CDR1 MNHEY and CDR2 SVGAGI. The CDR3 is 13 residues long. After removal of 5 bases from V and 7 bases from J, the junction contained 3 bases not matched to a gene. In DNA, the CDR3 is TGTGCCAGCAGTGGGGACAGGGGGGGGACCCAGTACTTC. Its translation: CASSGDRGGTQYF.

V and J are TRBV6-2 or TRBV6-3 and TRBJ1-2; D is ambiguous. The CDR3 loop spans 13 amino acids. Trimming removed 2 bases from V and 6 bases from J, with 10 bases in between. Germline V CDR1 and CDR2: MNHEY, SVGEGT. Written as DNA, the CDR3 is TGTGCCAGCAGTTACGGGGTTGTAGATGGCTACACCTTC. Protein: CASSYGVVDGYTF.

This clonotype was recorded at least ten times. V gene TRBV9 combines with J gene TRBJ2-3; D is uncertain. Trimming left V 3 bases short and J 1 base short, with 9 bases between. The CDR3 length is 14 residues. Per the germline V gene, CDR1 is SGDLS and CDR2 is YYNGEE. The CDR3, as DNA: TGTGCCAGCAGCGGCTTTGGGGGCACAGATACGCAGTATTTT. Amino acid sequence: CASSGFGGTDTQYF.

In its sample, this clonotype was seen many times. This chain links TRBV20-1 with TRBJ2-7; perhaps TRBD2 as D (5 bases). CDR1 and CDR2 (germline): DFQATT, SNEGSKA (reference sequence). The CDR3 totals 13 residues. V was clipped by 3 bases and J by 6 bases, with 15 bases between them. DNA of the CDR3: TGCAGTGCTAGGGGTAGCGAGTCATCCGAGCAGTACTTC. This sequence encodes CSARGSESSEQYF.

The chain combines TRBV7-9 with TRBJ2-5, with 11 positions matching TRBD1. The CDR3 loop spans 15 amino acids. V trimming: 5 bases; J trimming: 5 bases; junction bases outside the gene matches: 7. Germline values: CDR1 SEHNR, CDR2 FQNEAQ (reference sequence). The CDR3 is CASSKGQGDCETQYF. DNA of the CDR3: TGTGCCAGCAGCAAGGGACAGGGGGACTGCGAGACCCAGTACTTC.

This clonotype was seen only a few times. The chain employs TRBV6-2 or TRBV6-3 and TRBJ2-7; D possibly matches TRBD1 or TRBD2 (5 bases each). The germline V gene encodes CDR1 MNHEY and CDR2 SVGEGT. The CDR3 is 18 residues long. V lost 6 bases and J lost 7, with 31 bases in between. CDR3 nucleotide sequence: TGTGCCAGCAGCCAACAACTCCTCACCTTCGGGACCTTGGGGGAGCAGTACTTC. Its protein is CASSQQLLTFGTLGEQYF.

This clonotype was seen ten or more times. V is TRBV7-9 and J is TRBJ2-7, with 7 bases fitting TRBD1. There are 13 residues in the CDR3. Germline lookup yields CDR1 SEHNR and CDR2 FQNEAQ (reference sequence). The V and J ends lost 10 bases and 2 bases, in that order; junction bases with no gene match: 8. CDR3 bases: TGTGCCATACCCAGGGGGAACCCCTACGAGCAGTACTTC. Its protein is CAIPRGNPYEQYF.

This clonotype was picked up many times. The genes are TRBV29-1 and TRBJ2-7; 11 bases align to TRBD1. Trimming took 1 base from V and 6 from J; bases not matched to a gene: 8. Germline V lookup: CDR1 SQVTM, CDR2 ANQGSEA. The CDR3 length is 15 residues. The CDR3 DNA is TGCAGCGTTGAAGCTGGACAGGGGGCTGGTGGCGAGCAGTACTTC. Protein product: CSVEAGQGAGGEQYF.

This clonotype was observed at least ten times. The rearrangement uses TRBV29-1 and TRBJ1-5; 7 bases line up with TRBD1. This CDR3 has 13 residues. The germline CDR1 and CDR2 sequences are SQVTM and ANQGSEA. V lost 4 bases to trimming and J lost 2 bases; unmatched junction nucleotides: 2. The CDR3 here is CSVAGQGNQPQHF. CDR3 DNA sequence: TGCAGCGTTGCCGGACAGGGCAATCAGCCCCAGCATTTT.

This clonotype was found a few times. V is TRBV7-9 and J is TRBJ1-1; D gene ambiguous. Germline CDR1 SEHNR, CDR2 FQNEAQ (reference sequence). Trimming removed 2 bases from V and 4 bases from J, with 5 bases in between. The CDR3 is made up of 12 amino acids. CDR3 DNA sequence: TGTGCCAGCAGCTTATCCGTCACTGAAGCTTTCTTT. Translated: CASSLSVTEAFF.

This clonotype was recorded a few times. The rearrangement links TRBV29-1 to TRBJ1-2; D is uncertain. The CDR3 loop spans 12 amino acids. From germline, CDR1 is SQVTM and CDR2 ANQGSEA. The ends were cut back, 6 bases at V and 4 bases at J, with 12 bases in the middle. The CDR3 sequence is CSVPAGSYGYTF. CDR3 bases: TGCAGCGTGCCAGCAGGATCCTATGGCTACACCTTC.

This chain joins TRBV27 and TRBJ2-3, with D possibly called TRBD1 or TRBD2 (5 bases each). The germline V and J ends were trimmed by 6 bases and 7 bases, with 14 bases remaining between them. Germline loops: CDR1 MNHEY, CDR2 SMNVEV (reference sequence). CDR3 length: 13 amino acids. This chain's CDR3 is CASRGRGKYTQYF. The CDR3, as DNA: TGTGCCAGCAGAGGACGGGGCAAATATACGCAGTATTTT.

The rearrangement links TRBV20-1 to TRBJ1-4; TRBD1 matches 7 bases. This CDR3 is built from 13 residues. In germline, CDR1 is DFQATT, CDR2 SNEGSKA (reference sequence). V shed 2 bases, J shed 8 bases, and the junction held 5 bases outside the gene matches. CDR3 region: CSARKGALEKLFF. CDR3 in DNA: TGCAGTGCTAGAAAGGGGGCTCTCGAAAAACTGTTTTTT.

This clonotype was seen more than once but under ten times. The rearrangement uses TRBV7-2 and TRBJ1-5, with 7 nucleotides matching TRBD1. Germline-derived CDR1 and CDR2 are SGHTA and FQGNSA. The CDR3 is 15 residues long. J gave up 5 bases and V 5 bases, and 9 bases lay outside the gene matches. CDR3 nucleotides: TGTGCCAGCAGCCTACGACAGGGCTCCTATCAGCCCCAGCATTTT. Its translation is CASSLRQGSYQPQHF.